The source of this T cell receptor beta chain is a study of blood T cell repertoires in COVID-19. Sequencing used immunoSEQ multiplex PCR; TCRdb keeps in-frame clones, though not all of them. This sample has roughly 330,000 clones, with 80% to 90% found just once. With 6 bases removed from V and 3 bases from J, the gap between germline ends came to 9 bases. The germline gives CDR1 MNHEY, CDR2 SVGAGI. This CDR3 has 13 amino acids. Sequences were obtained from PBMCs or T cells enriched from blood (not recorded which). The source is a man aged 30 to 39 who had recovered from COVID-19. The chain links TRBV6-5 to TRBJ1-5; D remains ambiguous. The CDR3, as DNA: TGTGCCAGCAGAATAACAATCAATCAGCCCCAGCATTTT. Residues: CASRITINQPQHF.